These T cell receptor beta chains were read from a single sample in a study of T cell responses to AZD1222 COVID-19 vaccine. The method was immunoSEQ multiplex PCR; TCRdb's version includes in-frame clones alone and lacks a portion of them. The table shows roughly 70,000 clones, with about 88% occurring only once. Sequencing was performed on peripheral blood, taken 28 days after the second AZD1222 dose. Receptor source: an adult who received the AZD1222 COVID-19 vaccine. The CDR3 runs from the conserved cysteine through the conserved F or W. The D gene is left open where the match is weak. Clone size, where shown, is once, few, many, or a class for clones that have expanded.

TRBV3-1/TRBV3-2,TRBJ2-7,NA,NA,TGTGCCAGCAGCCCGGGGACGGTGGTTCACGAGCAGTACTTC,CASSPGTVVHEQYF
TRBV6-2/TRBV6-3,TRBJ2-3,NA,once,TGTGCCAGCAGTTACCCCGCCCAGGGCACAGATACGCAGTATTTT,CASSYPAQGTDTQYF
TRBV5-1,TRBJ2-7,TRBD1,NA,TGCGCCAGCAGCAAGGGACAGGGGCCCAGATACGAGCAGTACTTC,CASSKGQGPRYEQYF
TRBV28,TRBJ1-5,NA,NA,TGTGCCAGCAGTTTCTTGGGAGATCAGCCCCAGCATTTT,CASSFLGDQPQHF
TRBV5-1,TRBJ1-5,TRBD1,NA,TGCGCCAGCAGCTTCGGTGACAGGGTGGGCCAGCCCCAGCATTTT,CASSFGDRVGQPQHF
TRBV28,TRBJ2-1,NA,few,TGTGCCAGCAGTTTCGTCGAAGAAGTCTCCTACAATGAGCAGTTCTTC,CASSFVEEVSYNEQFF
TRBV4-3,TRBJ1-3,TRBD1,NA,TGCGCCAGCAGCCCTCGGGGCGGGACAGGGGCCTCCTCTGGAAACACCATATATTTT,CASSPRGGTGASSGNTIYF
TRBV9,TRBJ2-5,TRBD2,NA,TGTGCCAGCAGCGTAGCACCCCAACTAGCGCCCCAAGAGACCCAGTACTTC,CASSVAPQLAPQETQYF
TRBV7-9,TRBJ1-2,NA,NA,TGTGCCAGCAGCTCCTCCGGGGTGGGGGATGGCTACACCTTC,CASSSSGVGDGYTF
TRBV19,TRBJ2-1,NA,NA,TGTGCCAGTAGTCCCGCCTGGGGGTACAATGAGCAGTTCTTC,CASSPAWGYNEQFF
TRBV12-3/TRBV12-4,TRBJ1-5,TRBD1,once,TGTGCTAGCTCCGGGACAGGGATTCAGCCCCAGCATTTT,CASSGTGIQPQHF
TRBV3-1/TRBV3-2,TRBJ2-6,TRBD1,once,TGTGCCAGCAGCCAAGTGGGGACAGTTGTATCTGGGGCCAACGTCCTGACTTTC,CASSQVGTVVSGANVLTF
TRBV18,TRBJ2-5,NA,NA,TGTGCCAGCTCGCTGAATACAGTAAGCCAAGAGACCCAGTACTTC,CASSLNTVSQETQYF
TRBV9,TRBJ1-2,NA,NA,TGTGCCAGCAGCGCCCTTCTCTATGGCTACACCTTC,CASSALLYGYTF
TRBV27,TRBJ2-1,NA,NA,TGTGCCAGCAAAACCCATGGCGGCGATGAGCAGTTCTTC,CASKTHGGDEQFF
TRBV5-1,TRBJ1-2,TRBD1,few,TGCGCCAGCAGCTTGGCCTCGGGACAGGGATTTGGCTACACCTTC,CASSLASGQGFGYTF
TRBV18,TRBJ1-2,TRBD1,once,TGTGCCAGCTCACCATTGGACAGGGACTATGGCTACACCTTC,CASSPLDRDYGYTF
TRBV28,TRBJ1-5,NA,NA,TGTGCCAGCAGTTTACTGCGGGGTCGAAGAGGCAATCAGCCCCAGCATTTT,CASSLLRGRRGNQPQHF
TRBV9,TRBJ2-3,NA,NA,TGTGCCAGCAGCCTAGAAGTTAGTACCCGGCCGGATACGCAGTATTTT,CASSLEVSTRPDTQYF
TRBV7-2,TRBJ2-3,TRBD2,NA,TGTGCCAGCAGCTCCTCTGCGCTAGCGGGGGCCACAGATACGCAGTATTTT,CASSSSALAGATDTQYF
TRBV7-9,TRBJ2-1,TRBD1,once,TGTGCCGGCCGAACCGGGACAGACTTCTACAATGAGCAGTTCTTC,CAGRTGTDFYNEQFF
TRBV7-9,TRBJ2-3,NA,NA,TGTGCCAGCAGCTTAGTCCTAGCGCGCACAGATACGCAGTATTTT,CASSLVLARTDTQYF
TRBV6-2/TRBV6-3,TRBJ1-5,TRBD1,NA,TGTGCCAGCAGTTACTTGGCCGGGACAGGCAATCAGCCCCAGCATTTT,CASSYLAGTGNQPQHF
TRBV9,TRBJ2-1,NA,NA,TGTGCCAGCAGCGTAGAGGGGAGCGGAAACTCCTACAATGAGCAGTTCTTC,CASSVEGSGNSYNEQFF
TRBV15,TRBJ2-2,TRBD2,NA,TGTGCCACCAGCAGCCCCAGGGCTAGCGGGAGGAAAACCGGGGAGCTGTTTTTT,CATSSPRASGRKTGELFF
TRBV27,TRBJ2-3,TRBD2,NA,TGTGCCAGCTGGAGACTAGCGGGAATCACAGATACGCAGTATTTT,CASWRLAGITDTQYF
TRBV7-8,TRBJ2-5,NA,NA,TGTGCCAGCAGCTTAGTAGGGACCCGTCAAGAGACCCAGTACTTC,CASSLVGTRQETQYF